The 18 T cell receptor beta chains reported below all come from one sample, sequenced in a study of PD-1 blockade in classical Hodgkin lymphoma. Clones were read by immunoSEQ multiplex PCR, and TCRdb kept only the in-frame ones, dropping some. The repertoire holds almost 20,000 clones, with approximately 84% as singletons. Indicated time point: cycle 4 day 1 (C4D1), after about 6 weeks of nivolumab. All patients experienced relapse after autologous stem cell transplantation, and brentuximab vedotin exposure was variable. Thawed PBMCs were the source of CD8+ T cells, obtained through magnetic negative selection. The sample was CD8+ T cells from blood, taken before the fourth cycle of nivolumab. The receptors were sampled from a human donor with classical Hodgkin lymphoma.

V usage is TRBV30 and J usage is TRBJ1-5; D is undetermined. The CDR3 is 14 amino acids. V was pared by 0 bases and J by 0 bases, with 6 bases between. CDR1 is GTSNPN and CDR2 is SVGIG in the germline V gene (reference sequence). CDR3 nucleotides: TGTGCCTGGAGTGTAAAGTATAGCAATCAGCCCCAGCATTTT. Residues: CAWSVKYSNQPQHF.

The rearrangement uses TRBV4-3 and TRBJ1-5; TRBD1 matches at 7 bases. Per the germline V gene, CDR1 is LGHNA and CDR2 is YSLEER. This CDR3 spans 21 amino acids. V was pared by 0 bases and J by 0 bases, with 17 bases of the junction left unmatched. CDR3 in amino acids: CASSQDGKGASSPPSNQPQHF. The CDR3 DNA reads as TGCGCCAGCAGCCAAGATGGGAAGGGGGCATCCTCCCCTCCTAGCAATCAGCCCCAGCATTTT.

This chain uses TRBV5-4 with TRBJ2-5; 10 positions match TRBD2. TRBJ2-7 explains the end of the DNA better; the J call may be wrong. CDR1 is SGHNT and CDR2 is YYREEE in the germline V gene (reference sequence). This CDR3 region has 15 residues. The CDR3 spells CASSLSGGASYEQYF. Here the CDR3 DNA reads TGTGCCAGCAGCCTAAGCGGGGGGGCTTCCTACGAGCAGTACTTC.

This rearrangement joins TRBV7-9 to TRBJ2-1; D ambiguous. The CDR3 extends over 12 amino acids. Germline V lookup: CDR1 SEHNR, CDR2 FQNEAQ (reference sequence). Trimming took 5 bases from V and 9 from J, leaving 11 bases between them. The CDR3 sequence is CASSELFFEQFF. CDR3 coding DNA: TGTGCCAGCAGCGAATTGTTTTTTGAGCAGTTCTTC.

The CDR3, as DNA: TGTGCCAGTAGTATAGCGAGGCGGGACCTGGGGTATGGCTACACCTTC. Amino acid sequence: CASSIARRDLGYGYTF. The chain is built from TRBV19 and TRBJ1-2; D perhaps matches TRBD1 (5 bases). V was trimmed by 1 base and J by 5 bases, leaving 17 bases between them. The germline V gene has CDR1 LNHDA and CDR2 SQIVND (reference sequence). This CDR3 is built from 16 residues.

V gene TRBV29-1 combines with J gene TRBJ2-1, with TRBD1 matching over 7 bases. J was trimmed by 5 bases and V by 1 base; bases with no gene match: 8. The V gene's germline CDR1 is SQVTM and CDR2 ANQGSEA. The CDR3 covers 15 residues. CDR3 sequence (DNA): TGCAGCGTTGAAGGACCCGGGACAGTGAACAATGAGCAGTTCTTC. Its protein is CSVEGPGTVNNEQFF.

The V call is TRBV5-1, the J call TRBJ2-3; TRBD2 agrees at 10 bases. This CDR3 is 15 amino acids long. The V gene's germline CDR1 is SGHRS and CDR2 YFSETQ. The ends lost 2 bases at V and 2 bases at J; junction bases unmatched: 2. The CDR3 nucleotides are TGCGCCAGCAGCTTAGCGGGGGGGACCACAGATACGCAGTATTTT. Its protein product is CASSLAGGTTDTQYF.

The chain carries TRBV9 and TRBJ1-2; 11 bases map to TRBD1. The CDR3 runs 18 residues. V lost 0 bases and J lost 2; bases outside the gene matches: 9. In germline, CDR1 is SGDLS, CDR2 YYNGEE. This CDR3 reads CASSVARTGGAGNYGYTF. DNA of the CDR3: TGTGCCAGCAGCGTAGCCCGGACAGGGGGCGCGGGCAACTATGGCTACACCTTC.

The gene calls are TRBV5-6 and TRBJ2-2, with D maybe TRBD2 (6 bases). The V gene lost 0 bases and the J gene lost 7 bases, with 13 bases spanning the gap. This CDR3 contains 15 residues. CDR1 and CDR2 from the germline V gene are SGHDT and YYEEEE. As DNA, the CDR3 is TGTGCCAGCAGCTTGGTGGCGGGATTAGGCGGGGAGCTGTTTTTT. It specifies CASSLVAGLGGELFF. Full variable domain (rest looked up from reference TRBV5-6 and TRBJ2-2): DAGVTQSPTHLIKTRGQQVTLRCSPKSGHDTVSWYQQALGQGPQFIFQYYEEEERQRGNFPDRFSGHQFPNYSSELNVNALLLGDSALYLCASSLVAGLGGELFFGEGSRLTVL.

The chain joins TRBV7-9 to TRBJ2-7; D unresolved. The CDR3 loop spans 13 amino acids. Germline lookup yields CDR1 SEHNR and CDR2 FQNEAQ (reference sequence). V lost 5 bases and J lost 9, with 17 bases in between. CDR3 DNA: TGTGCCAGCAGCCCCCACGGAGCAGGTTGGCAGTACTTC. It translates to CASSPHGAGWQYF.

This clone was seen only a few times. This chain uses TRBV27 with TRBJ2-7; D possibly corresponds to TRBD1 (5 bases). Between the trimmed V and J ends, which lost 2 bases and 5 bases, there was a span of 7 bases. This CDR3 region has 12 residues. The germline gives CDR1 MNHEY, CDR2 SMNVEV (reference sequence). CDR3 coding DNA: TGTGCCAGCAGTTTAACAGGCCACGAGCAGTACTTC. As protein: CASSLTGHEQYF.

This chain connects TRBV2 to TRBJ2-7, with 9 bases that match TRBD1. The germline V gene encodes CDR1 SNHLY and CDR2 FYNNEI. V was clipped by 7 bases and J by 2 bases; unmatched bases: 24. The CDR3 spans 20 residues. The CDR3 nucleotides read TGTGCCAGCATGACGTTATCCCCGGTCCCGGGACAGGGAGGGACCTACGAGCAGTACTTC. Translation: CASMTLSPVPGQGGTYEQYF.

The CDR3 DNA follows: TGTGCCAGCAGCTTAGGCACGAACACTGAAGCTTTCTTT. Translation gives CASSLGTNTEAFF. This rearrangement joins TRBV11-3 to TRBJ1-1; D not certain. The CDR3 is 13 residues long. Trimming removed 1 base at V and 1 base at J, with 4 bases between. CDR1 SGHNT and CDR2 YENEEA come from the germline V gene.

The DNA of the CDR3 is TGTGCCAGCAGTTTAAGTGTTGGCGGGAGCTCTGGGGCCAACGTCCTGACTTTC. The encoded protein is CASSLSVGGSSGANVLTF. The chain joins TRBV27 to TRBJ2-6, with TRBD2 matching 7 bases. Unmatched junction bases numbered 7, after V lost 2 bases and J lost 0 bases. Germline CDR1 is MNHEY and CDR2 is SMNVEV (reference sequence). The CDR3 is 18 amino acids.

The rearrangement joins TRBV19 to TRBJ1-6; D gene uncertain. Germline V gene data show CDR1 as LNHDA and CDR2 as SQIVND (reference sequence). Trimming removed 9 bases at V and 1 base at J, with 13 bases between. The CDR3 extends over 15 amino acids. The CDR3 here is CASKEEGSYNSPLHF. For the CDR3, the DNA is TGTGCCAGCAAGGAGGAAGGTTCCTATAATTCACCCCTCCACTTT. The entire variable domain, with the rest obtained from reference TRBV19 and TRBJ1-6, is as follows: DGGITQSPKYLFRKEGQNVTLSCEQNLNHDAMYWYRQDPGQGLRLIYYSQIVNDFQKGDIAEGYSVSREKKESFPLTVTSAQKNPTAFYLCASKEEGSYNSPLHFGNGTRLTVT.

CDR3 coding DNA: TGTGCCAGCAGCGTTGGGCACATTGAGCAGTATTTT. This codes for CASSVGHIEQYF. The chain uses TRBV9 and TRBJ2-3, with D unresolved. The CDR3 totals 12 residues. Trimming removed 2 bases from V and 11 bases from J, with 12 bases in between. Looked up from germline, CDR1 is SGDLS and CDR2 is YYNGEE.

The chain has TRBV2 and TRBJ2-1; TRBD1 matches 11 bases. There are 15 residues in the CDR3. The V gene's germline CDR1 is SNHLY and CDR2 FYNNEI. With 4 bases clipped from V and 6 bases from J, the junction kept 5 bases outside the gene matches. CDR3: CASSVGTGGVNEQFF. CDR3 DNA: TGTGCCAGCAGTGTTGGGACAGGGGGGGTCAATGAGCAGTTCTTC. Together with reference TRBV2 and TRBJ2-1, the CDR3 gives the full variable domain: EPEVTQTPSHQVTQMGQEVILRCVPISNHLYFYWYRQILGQKVEFLVSFYNNEISEKSEIFDDQFSVERPDGSNFTLKIRSTKLEDSAMYFCASSVGTGGVNEQFFGPGTRLTVL.

The chain is built from TRBV30 and TRBJ2-6; 9 bases are a match to TRBD1. V lost 4 bases and J lost 3; bases outside the gene matches: 22. CDR3 length equals 21 residues. Germline CDR1 reads GTSNPN; CDR2 reads SVGIG (reference sequence). In DNA, the CDR3 is TGTGCCTGGACCACCCCAATAACCGGGACAGGGCGTGATGGTGGGGCCAACGTCCTGACTTTC. Protein product: CAWTTPITGTGRDGGANVLTF.